This is a list of T cell receptor beta chains from one sample in a study of T cells in Graves' hyperthyroidism and ophthalmopathy. TCRdb re-derived calls from the multiplex PCR reads in MiXCR, one entry per CDR3 protein. The table has some 570,000 distinct CDR3 sequences, more than 15% seen once; the top ten hold approximately 18%. Sequencing was performed on blood. The source of these receptors is a woman between 18 and 30 years old with Graves' ophthalmopathy. Each CDR3 is given with its conserved first and last residue. The D gene is left open where the match is weak. Rows may omit the clone size; those that give it use once, few, many or a size class.

J gene: TRBJ2-2
V gene: TRBV19
clone size: .
D gene: TRBD1
CDR3 DNA: TGTGCCAGTAGTATCGACAGGGTGGGCGGGGAGCTGTTTTTT
CDR3 protein: CASSIDRVGGELFF

J gene: TRBJ2-3
V gene: TRBV20-1
clone size: few
D gene: TRBD2
CDR3 DNA: TGCAGTGCTAGAGATCCTACTGGGGGGGGAAGCACAGATACGCAGTATTTT
CDR3 protein: CSARDPTGGGSTDTQYF

J gene: TRBJ1-5
V gene: TRBV6-2/TRBV6-3
clone size: .
D gene: .
CDR3 DNA: TGTGCCAGCAGTGTAACGGGGAGCAATCGGCCCCAGCATTTT
CDR3 protein: CASSVTGSNRPQHF

J gene: TRBJ2-3
V gene: TRBV5-1
clone size: many
D gene: .
CDR3 DNA: TGCGCCAGCAGCACCGACGAGGGCCCCACAGATACGCAGTATTTT
CDR3 protein: CASSTDEGPTDTQYF

J gene: TRBJ2-3
V gene: TRBV6-4
clone size: .
D gene: .
CDR3 DNA: TGTGCCAGCAGTGAAGGACTATCTCCCACAGATACGCAGTATTTT
CDR3 protein: CASSEGLSPTDTQYF

J gene: TRBJ2-3
V gene: TRBV5-1
clone size: many
D gene: TRBD1
CDR3 DNA: TGCGCCAGCAGCTTGGCGGGGACAGGGTTAGAGGCCACAGATACGCAGTATTTT
CDR3 protein: CASSLAGTGLEATDTQYF

J gene: TRBJ2-7
V gene: TRBV30
clone size: few
D gene: TRBD1
CDR3 DNA: TGTGCCTGGAGCCTAGGGACAGAAAACGAGCAGTACTTC
CDR3 protein: CAWSLGTENEQYF

J gene: TRBJ2-1
V gene: TRBV20-1
clone size: .
D gene: .
CDR3 DNA: TGCAGTGCTACCCCGAGCTTCACTAGTTACAATGAGCAGTTCTTC
CDR3 protein: CSATPSFTSYNEQFF

J gene: TRBJ1-1
V gene: TRBV3-1
clone size: many
D gene: .
CDR3 DNA: TGTGCCAGCAGCCAAGGACAGGTCGGTGAAGCTTTCTTT
CDR3 protein: CASSQGQVGEAFF

J gene: TRBJ2-5
V gene: TRBV20-1
clone size: .
D gene: TRBD1
CDR3 DNA: TGCAGTGCTAGTGGACAGGCTGAAAACCAAGAGACCCAGTACTTC
CDR3 protein: CSASGQAENQETQYF

J gene: TRBJ1-1
V gene: TRBV5-4
clone size: few
D gene: .
CDR3 DNA: TGTGCCAGCAGCCGTGGGGGGCTTAACACTGAAGCTTTCTTT
CDR3 protein: CASSRGGLNTEAFF

J gene: TRBJ2-3
V gene: TRBV4-1
clone size: .
D gene: TRBD2
CDR3 DNA: TGCGCCAGCAGACAGGGAGGCGGGGGGAGCACAGATACGCAGTATTTT
CDR3 protein: CASRQGGGGSTDTQYF

J gene: TRBJ2-1
V gene: TRBV30
clone size: many
D gene: .
CDR3 DNA: TGTGCCTGGAGTCCGGGGGCCCACTCCTACAATGAGCAGTTCTTC
CDR3 protein: CAWSPGAHSYNEQFF

J gene: TRBJ2-1
V gene: TRBV11-2
clone size: many
D gene: .
CDR3 DNA: TGTGCCAGCAGCCTGGGGGGGGGCAAGAGCGTGAATGAGCAGTTCTTC
CDR3 protein: CASSLGGGKSVNEQFF

J gene: TRBJ2-1
V gene: TRBV12-5
clone size: few
D gene: TRBD2
CDR3 DNA: TGTGCTAGTGGTTTGAGCGGGGGGGCGGGAAATGAGCAGTTCTTC
CDR3 protein: CASGLSGGAGNEQFF

J gene: TRBJ2-1
V gene: TRBV29-1
clone size: .
D gene: TRBD1
CDR3 DNA: TGCAGCGTTGAAGGGTTAGAGGGGGCGAACAATGAGCAGTTCTTC
CDR3 protein: CSVEGLEGANNEQFF

J gene: TRBJ2-7
V gene: TRBV20-1
clone size: .
D gene: TRBD2
CDR3 DNA: TGCAGTGCTGACAGGACTAGCGGAAACTACGAGCAGTGCTTC
CDR3 protein: CSADRTSGNYEQCF

J gene: TRBJ2-3
V gene: TRBV12-3/TRBV12-4
clone size: many
D gene: TRBD2
CDR3 DNA: TGTGCCAGCAGTTCAGTAGCGGGAAGCACAGATACGCAGTATTTT
CDR3 protein: CASSSVAGSTDTQYF

J gene: TRBJ1-2
V gene: TRBV18
clone size: .
D gene: .
CDR3 DNA: TGTGCCAGCTCACGAGCCGGGACGGAAACAGCTAACTATGGCTACACCTTC
CDR3 protein: CASSRAGTETANYGYTF

J gene: TRBJ1-2
V gene: TRBV30
clone size: many
D gene: .
CDR3 DNA: TGTGCCTGGAGTTACAGGGATAACTATGGCTACACCTTC
CDR3 protein: CAWSYRDNYGYTF

J gene: TRBJ1-1
V gene: TRBV10-2
clone size: .
D gene: .
CDR3 DNA: TGCGCCATCAGCCCTGGGGGAGTGAACACTGAAGCTTTCTTT
CDR3 protein: CAISPGGVNTEAFF

J gene: TRBJ2-7
V gene: TRBV28
clone size: many
D gene: .
CDR3 DNA: TGTGCCAGCAGTCAGTTTACGTGGACAGCGTCGGACGAGCAGTACTTC
CDR3 protein: CASSQFTWTASDEQYF

J gene: TRBJ2-1
V gene: TRBV6-2/TRBV6-3
clone size: many
D gene: TRBD1
CDR3 DNA: TGTGCCAGCAGTTGGACAGGGGGGTACAATGAGCAGTTCTTC
CDR3 protein: CASSWTGGYNEQFF

J gene: TRBJ1-6
V gene: TRBV10-3
clone size: few
D gene: .
CDR3 DNA: TGTGCCACTTCCGGGGGAAGGGACTATAATTCACCCCTCCACTTT
CDR3 protein: CATSGGRDYNSPLHF

J gene: TRBJ1-4
V gene: TRBV11-2
clone size: many
D gene: .
CDR3 DNA: TGTGCCAGCAGCTTAGGGGACTCTAATGAAAAACTGTTTTTT
CDR3 protein: CASSLGDSNEKLFF

J gene: TRBJ1-4
V gene: TRBV28
clone size: .
D gene: .
CDR3 DNA: TGTGCCAGCAGTTTAATGGCGGGGCTTAATGAAAAACTGTTTTTT
CDR3 protein: CASSLMAGLNEKLFF

J gene: TRBJ1-1
V gene: TRBV6-1
clone size: many
D gene: .
CDR3 DNA: TGTGCCAGCAGTGGCAACAGAGATTCGAACACTGAAGCTTTCTTT
CDR3 protein: CASSGNRDSNTEAFF

J gene: TRBJ2-3
V gene: TRBV11-2
clone size: .
D gene: .
CDR3 DNA: TGTGCCAGTAGCCCGATGGGGGGGCTCACAGATACGCAGTATTTT
CDR3 protein: CASSPMGGLTDTQYF

J gene: TRBJ2-7
V gene: TRBV20-1
clone size: .
D gene: .
CDR3 DNA: TGCAGTGCTAGACAGCGGCCGCCTCTTCCCGAGCAGTACTTC
CDR3 protein: CSARQRPPLPEQYF

J gene: TRBJ2-5
V gene: TRBV20-1
clone size: many
D gene: .
CDR3 DNA: TGCAGTGCTAGAGATTTGGGACAACGGGGGACCCAGTACTTC
CDR3 protein: CSARDLGQRGTQYF

J gene: TRBJ1-2
V gene: TRBV12-5
clone size: .
D gene: .
CDR3 DNA: TGTGCTAGTGGTTTGCCTCCAGATTATAACTATGGCTACACCTTC
CDR3 protein: CASGLPPDYNYGYTF

J gene: TRBJ1-4
V gene: TRBV30
clone size: many
D gene: TRBD1
CDR3 DNA: TGTGCCTGGAGTGTAGAACGGACAGGGGGCGTTGAAAAACTGTTTTTT
CDR3 protein: CAWSVERTGGVEKLFF

J gene: TRBJ2-1
V gene: TRBV11-3
clone size: .
D gene: TRBD2
CDR3 DNA: TGTGCCAGCAGCTTACAGACTAGCGGGGGGGCCCATGAGCAGTTCTTC
CDR3 protein: CASSLQTSGGAHEQFF

J gene: TRBJ2-5
V gene: TRBV28
clone size: many
D gene: TRBD1
CDR3 DNA: TGTGCCAGCAGTTCGACAGGGGTGGCAGAGACCCAGTACTTC
CDR3 protein: CASSSTGVAETQYF

J gene: TRBJ2-2
V gene: TRBV4-2
clone size: .
D gene: TRBD1
CDR3 DNA: TGTGCCAGCAGCCCTGGAGGGGGACAGGGGGCGACGGGGGAGCTGTTTTTT
CDR3 protein: CASSPGGGQGATGELFF

J gene: TRBJ2-1
V gene: TRBV10-3
clone size: .
D gene: TRBD2
CDR3 DNA: TGTGCCATCGGAACTAGCGGGAGTGTCGATGAGCAGTTCTTC
CDR3 protein: CAIGTSGSVDEQFF

J gene: TRBJ1-4
V gene: TRBV15
clone size: many
D gene: .
CDR3 DNA: TGTGCCACCAGCAGAGGTATCCGGATTAGGCCAGAAGAAAAACTGTTTTTT
CDR3 protein: CATSRGIRIRPEEKLFF

J gene: TRBJ2-1
V gene: TRBV20-1
clone size: few
D gene: TRBD2
CDR3 DNA: TGCAGTGCTAGAGTCGGGACTAGCGGGATTTATAATGAGCAGTTCTTC
CDR3 protein: CSARVGTSGIYNEQFF

J gene: TRBJ2-5
V gene: TRBV5-1
clone size: many
D gene: .
CDR3 DNA: TGCGCCAGCAGCTGGACAGCTAAGGAGACCCAGTACTTC
CDR3 protein: CASSWTAKETQYF

J gene: TRBJ1-6
V gene: TRBV12-3/TRBV12-4
clone size: many
D gene: TRBD1
CDR3 DNA: TGTGCCAGCAGCTGGGGACAGAGACTTTCACCCCTCCACTTT
CDR3 protein: CASSWGQRLSPLHF

J gene: TRBJ1-4
V gene: TRBV2
clone size: many
D gene: .
CDR3 DNA: TGTGCCAGCAGAGGATGGATTAATGAAAAACTGTTTTTT
CDR3 protein: CASRGWINEKLFF

J gene: TRBJ1-2
V gene: TRBV3-1
clone size: few
D gene: TRBD1
CDR3 DNA: TGTGCCAGCAGACACAGGGGGGATATCTATGGCTACACCTTC
CDR3 protein: CASRHRGDIYGYTF